Listed below are T cell receptor beta chains from one sample, sequenced in a study of cytomegalovirus exposure and HLA in healthy donors. Here immunoSEQ multiplex PCR was the method, and the copy in TCRdb shows in-frame clones only, minus some. Of about 100,000 clones in the sample, roughly 74% were seen once. Sequencing was performed on PBMCs. Receptors originate from a woman aged 35 to 49 in good health and CMV-seronegative. Both conserved end residues are part of each CDR3. The D gene is left open where the match is weak. Rows may omit the clone size; those that give it use once, few, many or a size class.

j_gene,d_gene,v_gene,abundance,CDR3aa,CDR3nt
TRBJ2-5,TRBD2,TRBV5-4,NA,CASSFGTSQETQYF,TGTGCCAGCAGTTTCGGGACTAGTCAAGAGACCCAGTACTTC
TRBJ1-2,NA,TRBV6-1,NA,CALLRGDRPIDGYTF,TGTGCCCTATTACGAGGCGACAGACCTATAGATGGCTACACCTTC
TRBJ1-1,NA,TRBV25-1,NA,CASSAMVNTEAFF,TGTGCCAGCAGTGCTATGGTAAACACTGAAGCTTTCTTT
TRBJ2-7,TRBD2,TRBV7-7,NA,CASSLGTSGSYEQYF,TGTGCTAGCAGCCTCGGGACTAGCGGTTCCTACGAGCAGTACTTC
TRBJ2-1,NA,TRBV10-2,NA,CASSIGQPYNEQFF,TGCGCCAGCAGCATAGGACAGCCCTACAATGAGCAGTTCTTC
TRBJ2-7,NA,TRBV7-9,NA,CASSGDSSYEQYF,TGTGCCAGCAGCGGCGACAGTTCCTACGAGCAGTACTTC
TRBJ2-7,TRBD2,TRBV4-2,NA,CASSHGVAGGFYEQYF,TGTGCCAGCAGCCACGGCGTAGCGGGAGGATTCTACGAGCAGTACTTC
TRBJ2-3,NA,TRBV25-1,NA,CASSESRFGLHLQDTQYF,TGTGCCAGCAGTGAATCCCGTTTTGGACTTCATCTACAGGATACGCAGTATTTT
TRBJ2-2,NA,TRBV29-1,NA,CSVVGSGGGANTGELFF,TGCAGCGTTGTTGGGAGTGGTGGCGGGGCGAACACCGGGGAGCTGTTTTTT
TRBJ1-1,TRBD1,TRBV28,NA,CASNPATGTGLIEAFF,TGTGCCAGTAACCCAGCGACCGGGACAGGGCTCATTGAAGCTTTCTTT
TRBJ1-5,NA,TRBV18,few,CASSPPAGVGNQPQHF,TGTGCCAGCTCACCACCCGCAGGGGTCGGCAATCAGCCCCAGCATTTT
TRBJ2-2,TRBD1,TRBV28,few,CASRPTGTTGELFF,TGTGCCAGCAGGCCGACAGGGACCACCGGGGAGCTGTTTTTT
TRBJ1-2,NA,TRBV28,NA,CASSLPQAGYTF,TGTGCCAGCAGTTTACCACAGGCTGGCTACACCTTC
TRBJ2-1,TRBD2,TRBV4-2,NA,CASSQERGGYNEQFF,TGTGCCAGCAGCCAAGAGCGGGGGGGCTACAATGAGCAGTTCTTC
TRBJ2-3,TRBD1,TRBV27,NA,CASSPRTGSTDTQYF,TGTGCCAGCAGTCCCCGGACAGGGAGCACAGATACGCAGTATTTT
TRBJ2-2,NA,TRBV11-3,NA,CASSPRGGRNTGELFF,TGTGCCAGCAGCCCCCGAGGGGGACGGAACACCGGGGAGCTGTTTTTT
TRBJ2-5,TRBD2,TRBV7-3,NA,CASSMTSGGGETQYF,TGTGCCAGCAGCATGACTAGCGGGGGAGGGGAGACCCAGTACTTC
TRBJ2-5,TRBD2,TRBV28,NA,CASSLGTSGSQETQYF,TGTGCCAGCAGTTTAGGGACTAGCGGCAGCCAAGAGACCCAGTACTTC
TRBJ1-5,NA,TRBV13,NA,CASSRGVQPQHF,TGTGCCAGCAGCCGGGGGGTTCAGCCCCAGCATTTT
TRBJ2-2,NA,TRBV7-9,NA,CSSSSTGSGTGELFF,TGTTCCAGCAGTTCTACAGGGTCGGGCACCGGGGAGCTGTTTTTT
TRBJ2-2,NA,TRBV27,NA,CASSVLDTGELFF,TGTGCCAGCAGTGTACTAGACACCGGGGAGCTGTTTTTT
TRBJ1-1,TRBD1,TRBV30,few,CAWSKDRADTEAFF,TGTGCCTGGAGCAAGGACAGGGCGGACACTGAAGCTTTCTTT
TRBJ2-7,TRBD2,TRBV19,few,CASSRNSGSSGEQYF,TGTGCCAGTAGCAGGAATAGCGGGAGCTCAGGCGAGCAGTACTTC
TRBJ2-7,TRBD2,TRBV15,NA,CATSRDVAGLGEQYF,TGTGCCACCAGCAGAGATGTAGCGGGGTTGGGGGAGCAGTACTTC
TRBJ2-3,TRBD2,TRBV27,NA,CASSVLAGGSTDTQYF,TGTGCCAGCAGTGTTCTAGCGGGGGGGAGCACAGATACGCAGTATTTT
TRBJ2-7,NA,TRBV6-5,once,CASSYSISYEQYF,TGTGCCAGCAGTTACTCCATCTCCTACGAGCAGTACTTC
TRBJ1-5,NA,TRBV27,few,CASATLQGNQPQHF,TGTGCCAGCGCCACCTTACAGGGTAATCAGCCCCAGCATTTT
TRBJ2-5,NA,TRBV11-2,NA,CASSFTGRARLAETQYF,TGTGCCAGCAGCTTCACGGGCCGGGCTCGGCTAGCTGAGACCCAGTACTTC
TRBJ1-2,NA,TRBV9,few,CASSAREASGGYTF,TGTGCCAGCAGCGCGAGGGAGGCGAGTGGTGGCTACACCTTC
TRBJ1-4,TRBD1,TRBV4-1,NA,CASSQELTGGGNEKLFF,TGCGCCAGCAGCCAAGAACTTACAGGGGGCGGTAATGAAAAACTGTTTTTT
TRBJ1-5,NA,TRBV7-9,few,CASSSDLQGNQPQHF,TGTGCCAGCAGCTCGGACCTCCAGGGGAATCAGCCCCAGCATTTT
TRBJ1-5,TRBD1,TRBV19,few,CASSMRRQGNRPQHF,TGTGCCAGTAGTATGAGAAGACAGGGTAATCGGCCCCAGCATTTT
TRBJ2-1,NA,TRBV29-1,few,CSAGPNEQFF,TGCAGCGCTGGGCCGAATGAGCAGTTCTTC
TRBJ2-5,NA,TRBV7-9,NA,CASSSPQPAGQETQYF,TGTGCCAGCAGCTCCCCCCAGCCGGCGGGTCAAGAGACCCAGTACTTC
TRBJ1-2,NA,TRBV7-9,NA,CSSSFAGENYGYTF,TGTTCCAGCAGCTTCGCAGGGGAGAACTATGGCTACACCTTC
TRBJ1-2,NA,TRBV6-5,NA,CASSSRDSLYGYTF,TGTGCCAGCAGTTCTAGAGACAGTCTCTATGGCTACACCTTC
TRBJ2-3,TRBD2,TRBV7-6,once,CASSLVTSGTDTQYF,TGTGCCAGCAGCTTGGTGACTAGCGGAACAGATACGCAGTATTTT
TRBJ2-7,NA,TRBV7-9,NA,CASSGRTTGMTYEQYF,TGTGCCAGCAGCGGACGTACAACCGGGATGACCTACGAGCAGTACTTC
TRBJ2-2,NA,TRBV7-2,few,CASSLLKTNTGELFF,TGTGCCAGCAGCTTATTGAAAACTAACACCGGGGAGCTGTTTTTT
TRBJ1-3,NA,TRBV9,NA,CASSPGNTIYF,TGTGCCAGCAGCCCAGGAAACACCATATATTTT
TRBJ1-1,TRBD1,TRBV4-2,NA,CASSPRTGNTEAFF,TGTGCCAGCAGCCCAAGGACAGGGAACACTGAAGCTTTCTTT
TRBJ1-1,TRBD1,TRBV28,few,CASSLSGTGNTEAFF,TGTGCCAGCAGTTTATCGGGGACAGGGAACACTGAAGCTTTCTTT
TRBJ2-7,TRBD1,TRBV5-1,few,CASSLYSGQYYEQYF,TGCGCCAGCAGCCTATACTCGGGACAGTACTACGAGCAGTACTTC
TRBJ2-5,TRBD1,TRBV7-3,NA,CASSRTGPGETQYF,TGTGCCAGCAGTCGGACAGGGCCAGGGGAGACCCAGTACTTC
TRBJ2-1,TRBD1,TRBV27,NA,CASSHFDRGNEQFF,TGTGCCAGCAGTCATTTCGACAGGGGAAATGAGCAGTTCTTC
TRBJ2-1,NA,TRBV28,NA,CASSETGPYNEQFF,TGTGCCAGCAGCGAGACAGGCCCGTACAATGAGCAGTTCTTC